Below, 27 T cell receptor beta chains from the same sample are listed, as sequenced in a study of early T cells in non-severe SARS-CoV-2 infection (dated by TCRdb to 2020 to 2023). Libraries were prepared through 5' RACE. These reads were obtained on a NextSeq 500. TCRdb passed the public sequencing reads through fastp at Q25 and MiXCR, retaining productive beta sequences. Every CDR3 protein is listed once, alongside the most common genes and DNA of its rows. This sample gives over 45,000 distinct CDR3 sequences in total; approximately 6.3% of them show up just once. Together, the top ten hold 5.8% of the sample. Sequenced material: whole blood, taken at baseline. All receptors derive from an adult who was a healthcare worker with PCR-confirmed SARS-CoV-2 infection or an uninfected control (not recorded which).

This clonotype was counted ten times or more. CDR3 in amino acids: CASSQGDGANVLTF. CDR3 coding DNA: TGTGCCAGCAGTCAGGGTGACGGGGCCAACGTCCTGACTTTC. The V call is TRBV5-4, the J call TRBJ2-6, with D possibly being TRBD1 (5 bases). The CDR3 covers 14 residues. The germline V gene encodes CDR1 SGHNT and CDR2 YYREEE (reference sequence). V shed 5 bases and J shed 4 bases, with 10 bases lying between them.

The chain carries TRBV24-1 and TRBJ2-1; 8 bases are a match to TRBD1. Germline assignment: CDR1 KGHDR and CDR2 SFDVKD. Unmatched junction bases numbered 5, after V lost 1 base and J lost 13 bases. CDR3 length: 13 amino acids. CDR3 sequence (DNA): TGTGCCACCAGTGATTTCCTGGACAGGGCCCAGTTCTTC. Amino acids: CATSDFLDRAQFF.

At least ten counts were recorded for this clonotype. V is TRBV7-2 and J is TRBJ1-2, with a possible D match to TRBD1 (6 bases). This CDR3 contains 15 residues. The V gene lost 3 bases and the J gene lost 2 bases, with 13 bases spanning the gap. Germline values: CDR1 SGHTA, CDR2 FQGNSA. The CDR3 DNA reads as TGTGCCAGCAGCTTCTCAGGGGTACCCAACTATGGCTACACCTTC. It encodes CASSFSGVPNYGYTF. Looking up the rest from reference TRBV7-2 and TRBJ1-2 gives the full variable domain: GAGVSQSPSNKVTEKGKDVELRCDPISGHTALYWYRQSLGQGLEFLIYFQGNSAPDKSGLPSDRFSAERTGGSVSTLTIQRTQQEDSAVYLCASSFSGVPNYGYTFGSGTRLTVV.

This clonotype was observed a few times. This chain uses TRBV7-2 with TRBJ2-1, with a weak D call TRBD1 (6 bases). Germline V lookup: CDR1 SGHTA, CDR2 FQGNSA. This CDR3 comprises 16 residues. V gave up 1 base and J gave up 6 bases, with 16 bases separating them. The CDR3 here is CASSLEGRGSGNEQFF. CDR3 nucleotide sequence: TGTGCCAGCAGCTTAGAGGGCAGGGGCTCGGGCAATGAGCAGTTCTTC.

This clonotype has only a few counts. The chain carries TRBV24-1 and TRBJ2-2, with 9 bases that match TRBD1. The CDR3 is 16 amino acids. V lost 9 bases and J lost 2; bases outside the gene matches: 9. The germline CDR1 and CDR2 sequences are KGHDR and SFDVKD. The CDR3 reads CATRGTGYLNTGELFF. The CDR3 DNA reads TGTGCCACCCGGGGGACAGGGTATCTTAACACCGGGGAGCTGTTTTTT.

This clonotype appeared once. V usage is TRBV7-9 and J usage is TRBJ2-1, with 11 bases identical to TRBD2. V trimming: 5 bases; J trimming: 13 bases; junction bases outside the gene matches: 19. The length of the CDR3 is 17 residues. CDR1 SEHNR and CDR2 FQNEAQ come from the germline V gene (reference sequence). The CDR3 region has the DNA TGTGCCAGCAGCCCCTCGCTGGATAGCGGGGGGGCCATATCCCAGTTCTTC. Protein: CASSPSLDSGGAISQFF.

The rearrangement links TRBV7-2 to TRBJ2-7; no clear D. CDR1 is SGHTA and CDR2 is FQGNSA in the germline V gene. CDR3 length equals 15 residues. The V gene lost 0 bases and the J gene lost 1 base, with 10 bases spanning the gap. The CDR3 region has the DNA TGTGCCAGCAGCTTAGCGCGGCTCTGGTCCTACGAGCAGTACTTC. This encodes CASSLARLWSYEQYF.

This clonotype was found many times. The rearrangement links TRBV7-2 to TRBJ2-5; 10 bases align to TRBD2. The V gene's germline CDR1 is SGHTA and CDR2 FQGNSA. V was clipped by 2 bases and J by 4 bases; unmatched bases: 7. The CDR3 loop spans 16 amino acids. CDR3 loop: CASSLNLLAGVETQYF. In DNA form, the CDR3 reads TGTGCCAGCAGCTTAAATCTGCTAGCGGGGGTAGAGACCCAGTACTTC.

This clonotype came up a few times. The chain joins TRBV4-3 to TRBJ2-3, with D uncertain. V gave up 0 bases and J gave up 8 bases, with 12 bases separating them. The CDR3 consists of 14 residues. Per the germline V gene, CDR1 is LGHNA and CDR2 is YSLEER. The CDR3 nucleotides are TGCGCCAGCAGCCAAGATAACGGGCTACCTACGCAGTATTTT. It translates to CASSQDNGLPTQYF.

This chain connects TRBV19 to TRBJ2-1; D uncertain. CDR1 is LNHDA and CDR2 is SQIVND in the germline V gene (reference sequence). The CDR3 runs to 13 residues. Trimming stripped 5 bases from V and 2 bases from J, with 7 bases between. CDR3 sequence: CASSGQTYNEQFF. DNA for the CDR3: TGTGCCAGTAGTGGGCAGACCTACAATGAGCAGTTCTTC.

In this sample, this clonotype turned up a few times. V usage is TRBV5-6 and J usage is TRBJ2-3, with unresolved D. The CDR3 has 13 residues. Trimming took 0 bases from V and 1 from J, leaving 3 bases between them. Looked up from germline, CDR1 is SGHDT and CDR2 is YYEEEE. The DNA of the CDR3 is TGTGCCAGCAGCTTGGTGCGCACAGATACGCAGTATTTT. Translated: CASSLVRTDTQYF.

There are many counts of this clonotype. The gene calls are TRBV27 and TRBJ1-6; maybe TRBD1 (5 bases). Deletions cut 6 bases from V and 8 bases from J, with 17 bases between. Germline-derived CDR1 and CDR2 are MNHEY and SMNVEV (reference sequence). The CDR3 covers 15 residues. The CDR3 protein is CASSPDGRGDSPLHF. In DNA, the CDR3 is TGTGCCAGCAGCCCGGACGGCCGGGGGGATTCACCCCTCCACTTT.

This clonotype was found many times. CDR3 region: CASSETGGNQPQHF. In DNA form, the CDR3 reads TGTGCCAGCAGCGAGACAGGCGGGAATCAGCCCCAGCATTTT. The chain carries TRBV12-3 or TRBV12-4 and TRBJ1-5, with D possibly TRBD1 on 6 matching bases. The CDR3 sequence is 14 residues long. V gave up 6 bases and J gave up 4 bases, with 13 bases separating them.

The sample holds many counts of this clonotype. The chain couples TRBV7-2 to TRBJ2-7, with 10 bases matching TRBD2. The CDR3 has 14 amino acids. The V gene's germline CDR1 is SGHTA and CDR2 FQGNSA. The trim removed 4 bases at V and 7 bases at J, leaving 7 bases unmatched. In nucleotides, the CDR3 is TGTGCCAGCAGCTCCCTAGCGGGGGTTGGTGAGCAGTACTTC. It codes for CASSSLAGVGEQYF.

This clonotype was counted only a few times. J is TRBJ1-6 and V is TRBV12-3 or TRBV12-4; weak D call: TRBD1 (5 bases). V shed 5 bases and J shed 0 bases, with 17 bases lying between them. The CDR3 loop spans 18 amino acids. The CDR3 loop reads CASSPRGLLSSYNSPLHF. The CDR3 region has the DNA TGTGCCAGCAGTCCCCGGGGGTTGCTTAGCTCCTATAATTCACCCCTCCACTTT.

With regard to this clonotype: One base away lies a much larger clone, so this may be a sequencing read error. The V call is TRBV27, the J call TRBJ1-2; TRBD1 is a possible D gene (6 bases). Looked up from germline, CDR1 is MNHEY and CDR2 is SMNVEV (reference sequence). The CDR3 has 15 residues. The CDR3, as DNA: TGTGCCAGCAGTAACCACCGCGGGACAAAGGATGGCAACACCTTC. Its protein is CASSNHRGTKDGNTF.

This clonotype was seen a few times. The V and J genes are TRBV20-1 and TRBJ1-1; 7 bases are a match to TRBD1. The germline V gene has CDR1 DFQATT and CDR2 SNEGSKA (reference sequence). The CDR3 covers 12 residues. J was trimmed by 3 bases and V by 7 bases; bases with no gene match: 5. This CDR3 reads CSVRQGDTEAFF. DNA of the CDR3: TGCAGTGTTCGACAGGGCGACACTGAAGCTTTCTTT.

This clonotype was seen many times. The chain combines TRBV7-8 with TRBJ1-5; D ambiguous. V gave up 2 bases and J gave up 2 bases, with 10 bases separating them. The germline gives CDR1 SGHVS, CDR2 FQNEAQ. CDR3 length: 15 amino acids. CDR3 sequence (DNA): TGTGCCAGCAGCTTATTCGTGGGAGGCAATCAGCCCCAGCATTTT. It codes for CASSLFVGGNQPQHF.

This clonotype occurred a few times. This chain joins TRBV7-8 and TRBJ2-1, with 15 positions matching TRBD2. CDR1 is SGHVS and CDR2 is FQNEAQ in the germline V gene. With 4 bases clipped from V and 5 bases from J, the junction kept 9 bases outside the gene matches. The CDR3 length is 18 residues. For the CDR3, the DNA is TGTGCCAGCAGCTCGCGGCCGGGACTAGCGGGGGGCAACAATGAGCAGTTCTTC. Its protein is CASSSRPGLAGGNNEQFF.

This clonotype was recorded at least ten times. The rearrangement uses TRBV6-2 or TRBV6-3 and TRBJ2-5, with 9 positions matching TRBD2. After removal of 5 bases from V and 1 base from J, the junction contained 2 bases not matched to a gene. Germline V CDR1 and CDR2: MNHEY, SVGEGT. This CDR3 is built from 14 residues. The CDR3 region is CASSRLAVQETQYF. The CDR3 DNA sequence: TGTGCCAGCAGTCGACTAGCGGTCCAAGAGACCCAGTACTTC.

This clonotype was observed many times. The V and J genes are TRBV12-3 or TRBV12-4 and TRBJ2-1, with a tentative D call TRBD1 (6 bases). Trimming cost V 3 bases and J 0 bases, with 15 bases left between them. The length of the CDR3 is 17 residues. CDR3 in DNA: TGTGCCAGCAGTTTGAGGGGGTTATTGAGCTCCTACAATGAGCAGTTCTTC. Its translation: CASSLRGLLSSYNEQFF.

This clonotype was detected ten times or more. The genes are TRBV5-1 and TRBJ2-7, with D perhaps matching TRBD2 (6 bases). The CDR3 loop spans 13 amino acids. Germline CDR1 SGHRS, CDR2 YFSETQ. The germline V and J ends were trimmed by 7 bases and 1 base, with 12 bases remaining between them. The CDR3 here is CASRGDLSYEQYF. The DNA for the CDR3 is TGCGCCAGCCGAGGGGACTTATCCTACGAGCAGTACTTC.

This clonotype was counted at least ten times. CDR3 DNA sequence: TGCAGCGCAGGGGGCTGGGACACTGAAGCTTTCTTT. It translates to CSAGGWDTEAFF. This chain uses TRBV29-1 with TRBJ1-1, with TRBD1 matching over 8 bases. The germline V gene encodes CDR1 SQVTM and CDR2 ANQGSEA. V dropped 7 bases and J dropped 3; count of bases not matched to a gene: 4. CDR3 length: 12 amino acids.

This sequence joins TRBV4-3 and TRBJ2-1; TRBD1 matches at 7 bases. V shed 4 bases, J shed 6 bases, and the junction held 15 bases outside the gene matches. CDR1 is LGHNA, CDR2 YSLEER, per germline. The CDR3 covers 17 residues. This CDR3 is CASSPLRQGEGTNEQFF. The DNA of the CDR3 is TGCGCCAGCAGCCCCCTAAGACAGGGAGAAGGGACCAATGAGCAGTTCTTC.

This clonotype was recorded at least ten times. The chain couples TRBV5-6 to TRBJ1-2; possibly TRBD1 for D (6 bases). The CDR3 spans 14 residues. Germline V gene sequence: CDR1 SGHDT, CDR2 YYEEEE. With 1 base removed from V and 3 bases from J, the gap between germline ends came to 10 bases. In DNA, the CDR3 is TGTGCCAGCAGCTTGAGGGGGATGTACTATGGCTACACCTTC. It yields the protein CASSLRGMYYGYTF.

Ten or more counts support this clonotype. The V call is TRBV5-1, the J call TRBJ1-4, with D maybe TRBD1 (5 bases). The V gene lost 0 bases and the J gene lost 14 bases, with 23 bases spanning the gap. The CDR3 extends over 16 amino acids. Per the germline V gene, CDR1 is SGHRS and CDR2 is YFSETQ. The CDR3 reads CASSLASAVHGGELFF. CDR3 coding DNA: TGCGCCAGCAGCTTGGCCTCGGCGGTACACGGGGGAGAGCTGTTTTTT.

This clonotype showed up just a few times. The chain links TRBV28 to TRBJ1-6; 9 bases align to TRBD1. The CDR3 is 14 amino acids. Germline V gives CDR1 MDHEN, CDR2 SYDVKM. V trimming: 1 base; J trimming: 10 bases; junction bases outside the gene matches: 2. CDR3 sequence reads: CASSLLDRGSPLHF. The CDR3 nucleotides read TGTGCCAGCAGTTTATTAGACAGGGGGTCACCCCTCCACTTT.